This TCR beta chain came from a study of cytomegalovirus exposure and HLA in healthy donors (dated by TCRdb to 2016 to 2017). Regarding the research as a whole: An earlier analysis of several hundred of the donors reported roughly 300 Gb of sequence data and some 120 million unique TCR beta sequences from 150 million to 200 million T cells. A later analysis re-examined previously published TCR beta repertoires from several hundred donors and added high-resolution HLA genotyping to investigate patterns of TCR occurrence. Typing coverage differed by locus: A, B, C, DRB1 and DQB1 were typed in about 629-630 donors, DQA1 in about 510, DPA1 in 606, and DPB1 in 400 to 490. The later analysis used no new phenotypic data to find candidate immune exposures, relying instead on TCR beta sequences and their occurrence across donors. To predict cytomegalovirus infection status, the study brought together high-throughput TCR immunosequencing, statistical association of individual TCRs with disease status, and machine learning. Alongside the repertoire data, information on donor age, sex, ethnicity and CMV serostatus was compiled. An early release covering roughly 640 HLA-typed donors comprised approximately 290 gigabases of sequencing data and 85 million or so unique TCR sequences. A separate validation cohort of about 110 different subjects was used in addition to the 666-subject first cohort. Across approximately 400 genotyped donors of the cohort, an average of roughly 200,000 unique TCR beta nucleotide sequences per donor were sequenced, and 15% to 20% of those sequences were non-productive. The study used immunosequencing to profile the T cell repertoires of approximately 690 subjects and linked those repertoires to cytomegalovirus serostatus. The genetic ancestry cluster associated with self-reported Caucasian donors included over 65% of the approximately 400 genotyped donors. All discovery cohort repertoires had been generated using a single sequencing platform. In an earlier analysis of more than 550 of the donors, high-throughput TCR beta sequencing was used to judge whether each TCR beta V gene segment behaved as functional or pseudogenic. A later genetic analysis took genome-wide SNP genotypes for about 65% of the roughly 670 donors and used that subset as a discovery cohort. The study aimed to test whether cataloging public T cell receptors could reveal signatures of past pathogen exposure. Class I and class II HLA loci were covered by the typing at four-digit resolution. Because of strong linkage in the cohort, 5 or 6 DR-DQ haplotypes were treated as single units for association and clustering.

This clone appeared a few times. Which antigen it targets is not known. Base qualities are not at hand, and no much larger clone is one base apart. In total, roughly 710 healthy bone marrow donors made up the cohort. At the time of sampling, every cohort member was nominally healthy, though immune exposures that went unrecorded were likely present. The donor tested CMV seronegative, placing the donor among the 300 to 450 seronegative members of the cohort. A peripheral blood sample was collected from each donor, and TCR beta sequencing was performed on peripheral blood mononuclear cells. Genomic DNA was extracted from the blood cell samples with the Qiagen DNeasy Blood Extraction Kit. General findings and caveats noted by the study authors: Because HLA typing was unavailable for some donors at each locus, only the typed subset was used in association tests. While some public TCRs were present in many individuals, most TCR sequences turned up only very rarely across donors. In a later analysis, most CMV-associated TCR beta chains were found to appear HLA-restricted, with HLA associations seemingly driven largely by CMV exposure. A later analysis found that TCR association rates varied across HLA loci, with DRB1 alleles showing the most associated TCRs and HLA-C alleles the fewest. At a false discovery rate of 0.05, a later analysis linked approximately 18,000 TCR beta sequences to specific HLA alleles. An association between a missense DCLRE1C variant and V-gene and J-gene trimming of TCR beta chains was found in a later genetic analysis and replicated in an independent cohort. The classifier was reported to diagnose cytomegalovirus status with high specificity and sensitivity in both the original cohort and the validation cohort. The authors suggested that the approach could potentially be extended to other disease states and immunological phenotypes. Assigning TCR associations to individual alleles was difficult when HLA alleles, especially DR and DQ, strongly co-occurred. Linkage disequilibrium might explain the correlated functional status among segregating V segments, but an unknown experimental factor could not be ruled out. Because counts were too low, roughly 18 rarely observed V segments, including chromosome 9 orphons, were left out of the earlier analysis of 587 of the donors. Sequencing depth was assumed to be roughly uniform across donors in the presence/absence analyses, though that assumption may not hold. A further reported finding was that TCR beta sequences accurately predicted the HLA-A and HLA-B alleles for most subjects in the first cohort. In an earlier analysis of fewer than 750 of the donors, most TCR beta V segments were observed in productive rearrangements about 90% or about 30% of the time, broadly matching IMGT annotations. This cohort had only TCR beta chains sequenced, and the lack of alpha or paired-chain data limited which features could be detected. A later analysis reported that several top co-occurrence clusters appeared linked to parvovirus B19, influenza, CMV and Epstein-Barr virus. Compared with equally common non-associated chains, HLA-associated TCR beta chains in a later analysis were more clonally expanded and had lower generation probabilities. Compared with the 666-donor mean, donors in an Asian-associated ancestry cluster had fewer N-insertions in productive TCRs, according to a later genetic analysis. Immune exposure information for the cohort was limited to CMV serostatus. A cluster of highly shared sequence variants was judged likely to represent a technical artifact of the sequencing pipeline. In vitro tests confirmed that a few of the cytomegalovirus-associated TCR beta chains recognize cytomegalovirus antigens. In the study, some 180 TCR beta chains were listed as associated with cytomegalovirus. The 87-base-pair reads could not distinguish some IMGT-functional V segments, including TRBV6-2 and TRBV6-3, so those segments were excluded.

CDR1 is given as MNHNY and CDR2 as SVGAGI, both from the germline V gene (reference sequence). There are 13 amino acids in the CDR3, from cysteine to phenylalanine inclusive. Left in the record is the CDR3 DNA by itself, 39 bases read in frame from the first base. V loses 6 bases of germline sequence and J loses 4 bases, and the interval between the two ends is 12 bases. Library creation used the immunoSEQ multiplex PCR assay. The multiplex PCR relied on a mix of 60 forward primers for TCR Vbeta segments and 13 reverse primers for TCR Jbeta segments. Amplification of the CDR3 region of rearranged TCR beta genes was performed with a multiplex PCR assay on genomic DNA. Amplified TCR beta libraries were sequenced as 87-base-pair reads on the Illumina HiSeq System. The published analysis was carried out like this. Across the 700 or so repertoires, a later analysis counted roughly 77 million unique TCR beta chains, 8.5 million to 12 million of which were shared by at least two donors. A nearest-neighbor algorithm error-corrected the raw reads and collapsed the reads into unique sequences, merging closely related sequences to remove PCR and sequencing errors. Alignment of CDR3 sequences to IMGT reference sequences was used to assign V, D and J gene segments. Each retained sequence needed at least a six-nucleotide match to both a V gene segment and a J gene segment. A rearrangement was called productive if the CDR3 had no stop codons and remained in frame with V and J, and every other rearrangement was called non-productive. Following IMGT convention, CDR3 was defined as the stretch from the second conserved V-encoded cysteine up to the conserved J-encoded phenylalanine. The earlier analysis of about 640 of the donors excluded any sequence lacking an unambiguous match to a single V gene segment. An earlier analysis of 587 of the donors called V segments functional above 56.7% productive rearrangements and segregating when the between-donor standard deviation exceeded 5%. To diagnose cytomegalovirus status from the catalog of TCR beta chain sequences, a statistical classification framework was built. In a later analysis, V and J genes were assigned by comparing TCR nucleotide sequences against IMGT/GENE-DB human TR gene sequences. Using the TCRdist pipeline, a later analysis assigned CDR3 sequences along with most-parsimonious VDJ recombination scenarios. In a later analysis, each TCR beta chain was defined by its CDR3 amino acid sequence together with its V-gene family, and reads lacking a unique V-gene family were excluded. To address suspected cross-contamination and a sequencing artifact, a later analysis removed some 620 highly shared, low-generation-probability nucleotide sequences. In a later analysis, a clonal expansion index was calculated for each public chain from normalized within-repertoire ranks of inferred template counts. A later analysis computed generation probabilities with a VDJ recombination model fitted to out-of-frame rearrangements, and checked the results against IGoR. In a later analysis, hypergeometric tests were used to score TCR-TCR, TCR-HLA and TCR-CMV co-occurrence, with a repertoire-size bias correction applied to TCR pairs. In a later analysis, false discovery rates were estimated by permuting HLA or CMV assignments 20 times. In a later analysis, co-occurring TCRs were grouped using DBSCAN, with TCRdist sequence similarity added in when clustering inside HLA-allele-positive subsets. Repertoires with fewer than 30,000 or more than 120,000 public chains, plus five repertoires with anomalous nucleotide sharing, were excluded from co-occurrence clustering. The table comes from immuneACCESS by way of TCRdb, which keeps in-frame sequences with V and J called. Part of the clones is missing from these tables; in studies checked, under half for an unresolved V gene and the rest for unknown reasons. The DNA was the basis for D and trimming; V, J and clone size are from that table. For this sample there are roughly 160,000 clones; 80% to 90% appear just once. 2.4% of the sample rests with the top ten.

The TCR comes from a male donor in good health and CMV-seronegative. Input material: PBMCs. This receptor chain uses TRBV6-6 and TRBJ1-1; the D segment cannot be called with confidence. The CDR3 region: CASSPPRGTEAFF. The nucleotide sequence is given as TGTGCCAGCAGCCCACCCCGGGGCACTGAAGCTTTCTTT.